This T cell receptor (beta chain) was recorded in a study of cytomegalovirus exposure and HLA in healthy donors. The PCR had 60 Vbeta and 13 Jbeta primers. Produced via immunoSEQ multiplex PCR; TCRdb's table is partial and in-frame only. The table lists 180,000 or so clones, roughly 80% of them singletons. Germline V lookup: CDR1 SGHRS, CDR2 YFSETQ. Trimming shortened V by 4 bases and J by 0 bases, and 9 bases separated the two germline ends. The CDR3 spans 14 residues. V gene TRBV5-1 combines with J gene TRBJ2-3, with D possibly TRBD2 on 5 matching bases. The sequence was collected from a woman aged 18-29 years in good health and CMV-seronegative. The source material was PBMCs. CDR3: CASSPWTSTDTQYF. In DNA form, the CDR3 reads TGCGCCAGCAGCCCTTGGACTAGCACAGATACGCAGTATTTT.